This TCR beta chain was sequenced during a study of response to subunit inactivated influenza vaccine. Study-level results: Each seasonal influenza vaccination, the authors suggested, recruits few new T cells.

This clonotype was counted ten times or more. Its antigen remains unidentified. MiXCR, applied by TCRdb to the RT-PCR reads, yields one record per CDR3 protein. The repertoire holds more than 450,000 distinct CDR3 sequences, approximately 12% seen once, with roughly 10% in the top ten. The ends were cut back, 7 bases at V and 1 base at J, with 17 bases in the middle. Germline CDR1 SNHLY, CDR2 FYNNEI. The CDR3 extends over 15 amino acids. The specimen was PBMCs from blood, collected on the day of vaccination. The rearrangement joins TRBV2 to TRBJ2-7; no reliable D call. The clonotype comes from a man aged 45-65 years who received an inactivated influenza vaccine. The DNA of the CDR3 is TGTGCCAGCAAAGATCTGGGCGTTGGTTCCTACGAGCAGTACTTC. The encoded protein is CASKDLGVGSYEQYF. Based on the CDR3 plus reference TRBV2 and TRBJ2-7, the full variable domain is EPEVTQTPSHQVTQMGQEVILRCVPISNHLYFYWYRQILGQKVEFLVSFYNNEISEKSEIFDDQFSVERPDGSNFTLKIRSTKLEDSAMYFCASKDLGVGSYEQYFGPGTRLTVT.